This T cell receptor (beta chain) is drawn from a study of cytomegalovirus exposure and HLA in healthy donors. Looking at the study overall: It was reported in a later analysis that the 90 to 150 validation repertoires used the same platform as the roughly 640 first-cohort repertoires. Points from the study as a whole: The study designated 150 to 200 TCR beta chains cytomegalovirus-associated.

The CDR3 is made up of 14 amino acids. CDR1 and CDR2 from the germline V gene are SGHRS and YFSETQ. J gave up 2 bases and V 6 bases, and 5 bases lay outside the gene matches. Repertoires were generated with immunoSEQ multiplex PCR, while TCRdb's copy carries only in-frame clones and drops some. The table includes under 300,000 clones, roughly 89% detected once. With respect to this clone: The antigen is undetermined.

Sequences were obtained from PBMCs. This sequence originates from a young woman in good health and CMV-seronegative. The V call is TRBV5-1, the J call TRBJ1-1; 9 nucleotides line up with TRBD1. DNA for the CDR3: TGCGCCAGCACAACGACAGGGGGAAACACTGAAGCTTTCTTT. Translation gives CASTTTGGNTEAFF.